The sequence of this TCR beta chain was determined in a study of PD-1 blockade in classical Hodgkin lymphoma. As for this clone: Antigen specificity is unknown.

Some clones are missing from TCRdb's copy, which holds only in-frame ones; the method was immunoSEQ multiplex PCR. The data contain roughly 61,000 clones, 75% to 90% of them singletons. Whole-study findings and limits: Nothing has yet pinned down what causes the repertoire differences, possibly disease activity or prior therapy. The study reported lower baseline TCR diversity in newly diagnosed patients than in healthy donors.

All the patients suffered relapse after autologous stem cell transplantation, and brentuximab vedotin exposure differed. Germline V gene sequence: CDR1 PRHDT, CDR2 FYEKMQ (reference sequence). This CDR3 spans 18 amino acids. Trimming removed 1 base at V and 1 base at J, with 17 bases between. The receptor's source is a human donor with classical Hodgkin lymphoma. The J gene is TRBJ1-3, the V gene TRBV13; D is undetermined. The specimen comprised peripheral blood mononuclear cells (PBMCs), sampled at baseline. DNA of the CDR3: TGTGCCAGCAGCTTAGCTGGGGTGTCGATAGCTTCTGGAAACACCATATATTTT. This sequence encodes CASSLAGVSIASGNTIYF.